This T cell receptor (beta chain) was recovered during a study of T-cell memory formation after mild COVID-19. CDR3 length: 12 amino acids. V gave up 8 bases and J gave up 0 bases, with 5 bases separating them. Germline CDR1 reads MNHEY; CDR2 reads SVGAGI. TCRdb fed the 5' RACE reads into MiXCR, producing one record per CDR3 protein. The sample lists 270,000 or so distinct CDR3 sequences, roughly 17% occurring once. Only a few counts were recorded for this clonotype. This chain uses TRBV6-5 with TRBJ1-3, with D uncertain. The sample comprised PBMCs or a T cell subset sorted from them (not recorded which). This TCR was recovered from a man between 18 and 29 years old who had mild COVID-19 (a few samples of this study predate the infection). Cell type and time point are not known. CDR3 coding DNA: TGTGCCAGCCAGACCTCTGGAAACACCATATATTTT. It is translated as CASQTSGNTIYF.